The 30 T cell receptor beta chains below come from one sample, sequenced in a study of T cells in Graves' hyperthyroidism and ophthalmopathy. The investigators amplified TCR beta CDR3 regions from RNA transcripts. The TCR CDR3 first-round RT-PCR relied on the HTBI primer set. MiXCR, applied by TCRdb to the multiplex PCR reads, yields one record per CDR3 protein. This sample has 490,000 or so distinct CDR3 sequences, with roughly 22% found just once. The sequencing input was blood. The receptors stem from a woman between 65 and 79 years old with Graves' ophthalmopathy.

This clonotype was observed at least ten times. The chain has TRBV28 and TRBJ1-2; D is unclear. This CDR3 spans 13 amino acids. The V end was cut by 5 bases, the J end by 4 bases, with 11 bases between. Per the germline V gene, CDR1 is MDHEN and CDR2 is SYDVKM. As DNA, the CDR3 is TGTGCCAGCAGTCAAGACGGGGTCTATGGCTACACCTTC. Translated: CASSQDGVYGYTF.

This clonotype occurred many times. The chain recombines TRBV2 with TRBJ1-2; the D is unclear. V shed 2 bases and J shed 2 bases, with 9 bases lying between them. The CDR3 covers 14 residues. CDR1 is SNHLY and CDR2 is FYNNEI in the germline V gene. The CDR3 loop is CASSESGQNYGYTF. In DNA form, the CDR3 reads TGTGCCAGCAGTGAAAGCGGGCAGAACTATGGCTACACCTTC. Variable domain in full (rest from reference TRBV2 and TRBJ1-2): EPEVTQTPSHQVTQMGQEVILRCVPISNHLYFYWYRQILGQKVEFLVSFYNNEISEKSEIFDDQFSVERPDGSNFTLKIRSTKLEDSAMYFCASSESGQNYGYTFGSGTRLTVV.

This clonotype has at least ten counts. DNA for the CDR3: TGCGCCAGCGGCGACGGAGGGTACGAGCAGTACTTC. It specifies CASGDGGYEQYF. The chain recombines TRBV10-1 with TRBJ2-7; TRBD2 might be the D (6 bases). The germline CDR1 and CDR2 sequences are WNHNN and SYGVQD (reference sequence). Trimming shortened V by 8 bases and J by 4 bases, and 12 bases separated the two germline ends. There are 12 residues in the CDR3.

This clonotype was counted at least ten times. CDR3 coding DNA: TGTGCCAGCAGTTTATCTTCCGGTTCCGGTCAGCCCCAGCATTTT. Its protein product is CASSLSSGSGQPQHF. This chain links TRBV12-3 or TRBV12-4 with TRBJ1-5; D gene ambiguous. The length of the CDR3 is 15 residues. V lost 2 bases and J lost 6, with 14 bases in between.

V is TRBV7-9 and J is TRBJ2-7; tentatively, D is TRBD1 or TRBD2 (5 bases each). Germline values: CDR1 SEHNR, CDR2 FQNEAQ (reference sequence). V lost 7 bases to trimming and J lost 3 bases, with 13 bases between them. The CDR3 length is 13 residues. CDR3 sequence: CASTLLGDYEQYF. As DNA, the CDR3 is TGTGCCAGCACCCTGTTGGGGGACTACGAGCAGTACTTC.

The CDR3 sequence is CASSSGLGRNSPLHF. The CDR3 region has the DNA TGTGCCAGCAGCTCCGGGTTGGGGCGTAATTCACCCCTCCACTTT. This rearrangement joins TRBV12-3 or TRBV12-4 to TRBJ1-6, with D possibly matching TRBD1 (5 bases). The CDR3 contains 15 residues. The V gene lost 6 bases and the J gene lost 6 bases, with 15 bases spanning the gap.

The rearrangement uses TRBV24-1 and TRBJ2-5, with a weak D call TRBD2 (6 bases). Germline V gene lookup returns CDR1 KGHDR and CDR2 SFDVKD. This CDR3 spans 16 amino acids. Trimming took 1 base from V and 4 from J, leaving 15 bases between them. The CDR3: CATSDFIGSSGETQYF. The CDR3 DNA follows: TGTGCCACCAGTGATTTTATCGGGAGTTCGGGAGAGACCCAGTACTTC.

V usage is TRBV28 and J usage is TRBJ1-2, with TRBD1 as a possible D gene (6 bases). Trimming shortened V by 5 bases and J by 5 bases, and 12 bases separated the two germline ends. The CDR3 extends over 13 amino acids. Germline V CDR1 and CDR2: MDHEN, SYDVKM. CDR3: CASSNDRLYGYTF. In DNA form, the CDR3 reads TGTGCCAGCAGTAACGACAGGTTATATGGCTACACCTTC.

This clonotype was seen a handful of times. The chain is built from TRBV9 and TRBJ2-3, with 15 bases lining up with TRBD2. CDR1 is SGDLS, CDR2 YYNGEE, per germline. J gave up 5 bases and V 4 bases, and 14 bases lay outside the gene matches. The CDR3 totals 19 residues. In DNA, the CDR3 is TGTGCCAGCAGCCCTCGGACTAGCGGGAGGGCCGGGTATGGAGATACGCAGTATTTT. This codes for CASSPRTSGRAGYGDTQYF.

This clonotype was seen more than once but under ten times. The chain uses TRBV19 and TRBJ1-1; D is unclear. Between the trimmed V and J ends, which lost 5 bases and 3 bases, there was a span of 13 bases. This CDR3 has 14 amino acids. Germline V gives CDR1 LNHDA, CDR2 SQIVND (reference sequence). In DNA, the CDR3 is TGTGCCAGTAGTCCCAAGGACGGGGACACTGAAGCTTTCTTT. Translated, it gives CASSPKDGDTEAFF.

This clonotype appeared a few times. The chain carries TRBV30 and TRBJ1-5; perhaps TRBD1 as D (5 bases). Trimming cost V 2 bases and J 4 bases, with 9 bases left between them. This CDR3 has 13 amino acids. Per the germline V gene, CDR1 is GTSNPN and CDR2 is SVGIG (reference sequence). In DNA, the CDR3 is TGTGCCTGGAGTATCAGGGAGAATCAGCCCCAGCATTTT. Residues: CAWSIRENQPQHF. Looking up the rest from reference TRBV30 and TRBJ1-5 gives the full variable domain: SQTIHQWPATLVQPVGSPLSLECTVEGTSNPNLYWYRQAAGRGLQLLFYSVGIGQISSEVPQNLSASRPQDRQFILSSKKLLLSDSGFYLCAWSIRENQPQHFGDGTRLSIL.

This clonotype was seen a handful of times. The chain is built from TRBV30 and TRBJ1-1; the D gene is possibly TRBD1 (6 bases). Germline CDR1 GTSNPN, CDR2 SVGIG (reference sequence). CDR3 length: 13 amino acids. V was shortened by 5 bases and J by 0 bases, with 10 bases between the two germline ends. CDR3 sequence (DNA): TGTGCCTGGCAACAGGGAATGAACACTGAAGCTTTCTTT. Translated: CAWQQGMNTEAFF.

This clonotype was detected a few times. The chain joins TRBV15 to TRBJ1-1; no clear D gene. Between the trimmed V and J ends, which lost 0 bases and 0 bases, there was a span of 8 bases. Germline values: CDR1 LNHNV, CDR2 YYDKDF (reference sequence). The length of the CDR3 is 15 residues. The CDR3 loop reads CATSREVQLNTEAFF. In DNA, the CDR3 is TGTGCCACCAGCAGAGAGGTACAATTGAACACTGAAGCTTTCTTT. The full variable domain, with the rest looked up from reference TRBV15 and TRBJ1-1, is DAMVIQNPRYQVTQFGKPVTLSCSQTLNHNVMYWYQQKSSQAPKLLFHYYDKDFNNEADTPDNFQSRRPNTSFCFLDIRSPGLGDTAMYLCATSREVQLNTEAFFGQGTRLTVV.

This clonotype was seen a few times. This chain uses TRBV7-6 with TRBJ2-7; a weak D match, TRBD1 (6 bases). V shed 3 bases and J shed 5 bases, with 11 bases lying between them. The CDR3 covers 13 residues. Germline CDR1 SGHVS, CDR2 FNYEAQ. The CDR3 bases are TGTGCCAGCAGCTTTAGCAGGGGCGACGAGCAGTACTTC. Its protein is CASSFSRGDEQYF.

This clonotype appeared a few times. The chain is built from TRBV10-3 and TRBJ2-3; D is tentatively TRBD1 or TRBD2 (6 bases each). The germline gives CDR1 ENHRY, CDR2 SYGVKD. This CDR3 is 13 amino acids long. Deletions cut 4 bases from V and 3 bases from J, with 8 bases between. The CDR3 region is CAISAGATDTQYF. The CDR3 DNA sequence: TGTGCCATCAGTGCGGGGGCAACAGATACGCAGTATTTT.

This clonotype was seen a few times. The genes are TRBV10-3 and TRBJ2-1; D not resolved. Germline V lookup: CDR1 ENHRY, CDR2 SYGVKD. The CDR3 consists of 14 residues. V was clipped by 2 bases and J by 5 bases, with 10 bases between them. The DNA of the CDR3 is TGTGCCATCAGTGAGGGTACTACAGACAATGAGCAGTTCTTC. Residues: CAISEGTTDNEQFF.

The sample holds a few counts of this clonotype. The rearrangement joins TRBV28 to TRBJ1-5; D is unclear. V lost 5 bases and J 3 bases, leaving 20 bases between the germline ends. CDR3 length: 17 residues. CDR1 and CDR2 from the germline V gene are MDHEN and SYDVKM. The CDR3 nucleotides read TGTGCCAGCAGTACGGTACGGGTAGGAGGGAACAATCAGCCCCAGCATTTT. Protein: CASSTVRVGGNNQPQHF.

The V and J genes are TRBV10-3 and TRBJ2-5, with D perhaps being TRBD1 or TRBD2 (6 bases each). The V gene lost 11 bases and the J gene lost 1 base, with 26 bases spanning the gap. The CDR3 runs to 17 residues. Germline values: CDR1 ENHRY, CDR2 SYGVKD. CDR3 sequence reads: CAVNTGGLAGGQETQYF. The CDR3 DNA reads TGTGCCGTCAATACCGGGGGCCTCGCCGGGGGCCAAGAGACCCAGTACTTC.

This clonotype has ten or more counts. The chain uses TRBV27 and TRBJ2-7; possibly TRBD2 for D (6 bases). The CDR3 is made up of 16 amino acids. CDR1 and CDR2 (germline): MNHEY, SMNVEV (reference sequence). V dropped 5 bases and J dropped 6 bases, with 23 bases sitting between them. CDR3 sequence: CASSPPIGGRHREQYF. The CDR3, as DNA: TGTGCCAGCAGTCCCCCCATTGGGGGGAGGCACCGCGAGCAGTACTTC.

CDR3 protein: CASRDHTGGRMNTEAFF. CDR3 sequence (DNA): TGTGCCAGCAGGGACCACACAGGGGGCCGCATGAACACTGAAGCTTTCTTT. This chain links TRBV27 with TRBJ1-1, with 9 bases identical to TRBD1. From germline, CDR1 is MNHEY and CDR2 SMNVEV (reference sequence). V shed 6 bases and J 0 bases; nucleotides not matched to a gene: 11. The CDR3 has 17 amino acids.

The V call is TRBV7-9, the J call TRBJ1-1, with TRBD1 matching over 9 bases. V lost 5 bases to trimming and J lost 5 bases; unmatched junction nucleotides: 9. The CDR3 is 15 residues long. Looked up from germline, CDR1 is SEHNR and CDR2 is FQNEAQ (reference sequence). The CDR3 DNA follows: TGTGCCAGCAGCAAAAGACAGGGGGAAGGGACTGAAGCTTTCTTT. Residues: CASSKRQGEGTEAFF.

The chain employs TRBV6-2 or TRBV6-3 and TRBJ1-4; D gene uncertain. This CDR3 has 12 amino acids. Germline CDR1 reads MNHEY; CDR2 reads SVGEGT. V was clipped by 4 bases and J by 10 bases, with 10 bases between them. CDR3 in amino acids: CASSSTRGKLFF. CDR3 bases: TGTGCCAGCAGTTCGACCCGGGGAAAACTGTTTTTT.

This sequence joins TRBV5-1 and TRBJ1-2; 10 bases align to TRBD1. Germline-derived CDR1 and CDR2 are SGHRS and YFSETQ. V shed 0 bases, J shed 4 bases, and the junction held 9 bases outside the gene matches. There are 17 residues in the CDR3. The CDR3 DNA reads as TGCGCCAGCAGCTTGGATGTGACAGGGGGCTCGGGCTATGGCTACACCTTC. Translation gives CASSLDVTGGSGYGYTF.

In DNA form, the CDR3 reads TGTGCCAGCAGGGGGCCAAGCGGGACGGAGACCCAGTACTTC. Amino acids: CASRGPSGTETQYF. This chain links TRBV6-2 or TRBV6-3 with TRBJ2-5, with 7 bases fitting TRBD2. J was trimmed by 5 bases and V by 6 bases; bases with no gene match: 9. CDR1 is MNHEY, CDR2 SVGEGT, per germline. CDR3 length: 14 amino acids.

This clonotype was seen a few times. This chain connects TRBV6-1 to TRBJ2-2; D could derive from TRBD1 or TRBD2 (6 bases each). Germline V lookup: CDR1 MNHNS, CDR2 SASEGT. The CDR3 covers 16 residues. The ends were cut back, 7 bases at V and 0 bases at J, with 15 bases in the middle. This chain's CDR3 is CASTTPGGPNTGELFF. The CDR3 region has the DNA TGTGCCAGCACCACCCCCGGGGGCCCGAACACCGGGGAGCTGTTTTTT.

This clonotype was detected ten times or more. This rearrangement joins TRBV28 to TRBJ1-2; unclear D gene. V lost 2 bases and J 5 bases, leaving 3 bases between the germline ends. The CDR3 is 11 amino acids. Germline loops: CDR1 MDHEN, CDR2 SYDVKM. This CDR3 is CASSLSYGYTF. Written as DNA, the CDR3 is TGTGCCAGCAGTTTAAGTTATGGCTACACCTTC.

The gene calls are TRBV2 and TRBJ2-5, with D possibly being TRBD2 (6 bases). V was pared by 8 bases and J by 4 bases, with 11 bases between. CDR3 length: 12 amino acids. CDR1 is SNHLY and CDR2 is FYNNEI in the germline V gene. The CDR3 bases are TGTGCCAGCCCTAGCGAAGGAGAGACCCAGTACTTC. Residues: CASPSEGETQYF.

V and J are TRBV6-1 and TRBJ2-6; 8 nucleotides line up with TRBD1. V was clipped by 6 bases and J by 0 bases; unmatched bases: 10. The CDR3 length is 18 residues. CDR1 is MNHNS, CDR2 SASEGT, per germline. In DNA form, the CDR3 reads TGTGCCAGCAGCTCGAGGCAGGGGGCTATCTCTGGGGCCAACGTCCTGACTTTC. It specifies CASSSRQGAISGANVLTF.

This clonotype was seen ten or more times. The chain uses TRBV28 and TRBJ1-1; D is unresolved. Germline V gene data show CDR1 as MDHEN and CDR2 as SYDVKM. V was pared by 5 bases and J by 3 bases, with 19 bases between. The CDR3 loop spans 16 amino acids. The CDR3 loop is CASSRMDPGRDTEAFF. The CDR3 DNA sequence: TGTGCCAGCAGTCGGATGGACCCTGGACGGGACACTGAAGCTTTCTTT.

This clonotype was found many times. The chain is built from TRBV28 and TRBJ1-5; D may be TRBD1 (6 bases). The germline CDR1 and CDR2 sequences are MDHEN and SYDVKM. V lost 5 bases, J lost 6 bases, and 17 bases lay in between. The CDR3 contains 15 residues. The CDR3 DNA reads TGTGCCAGCAGTCCGTACGGGGGGGCGGGTCAGCCCCAGCATTTT. Amino acid sequence: CASSPYGGAGQPQHF.